This T cell receptor beta chain is drawn from a study of CD8 T cells in Susac syndrome. From blood CD8+ and CD4+ T cells, TCR beta sequences were generated. TEMRA cells underwent FACS enrichment and CD8+ and CD4+ T cells underwent negative isolation. Findings and limits, study-wide: That the number of individuals in its TCR sequencing and HLA analysis was relatively small was acknowledged by the study.

V was clipped by 3 bases and J by 6 bases, with 6 bases between them. In germline, CDR1 is MGHDK, CDR2 SYGVNS. The CDR3 runs to 11 residues. A remark on this clonotype: Its antigen remains unknown.

With random hexamers, reverse transcription was performed on about 0.5 to 1 ug of RNA. The CDR3 of TCR beta was amplified by immunoSEQ multiplex PCR across 54 Vbeta and 13 Jbeta. TCRdb recomputed calls from the immunoSEQ multiplex PCR reads with MiXCR, one row per CDR3 protein. This table holds some 170,000 distinct CDR3 sequences, 93% found once. The receptor was derived from a human donor in good health. V usage is TRBV25-1 and J usage is TRBJ2-7; unclear D gene. Sample: CD4+ T cells from PBMCs. For the CDR3, the DNA is TGTGCCAGCAGTGAGCGGTCCGAGCAGTACTTC. This sequence encodes CASSERSEQYF.